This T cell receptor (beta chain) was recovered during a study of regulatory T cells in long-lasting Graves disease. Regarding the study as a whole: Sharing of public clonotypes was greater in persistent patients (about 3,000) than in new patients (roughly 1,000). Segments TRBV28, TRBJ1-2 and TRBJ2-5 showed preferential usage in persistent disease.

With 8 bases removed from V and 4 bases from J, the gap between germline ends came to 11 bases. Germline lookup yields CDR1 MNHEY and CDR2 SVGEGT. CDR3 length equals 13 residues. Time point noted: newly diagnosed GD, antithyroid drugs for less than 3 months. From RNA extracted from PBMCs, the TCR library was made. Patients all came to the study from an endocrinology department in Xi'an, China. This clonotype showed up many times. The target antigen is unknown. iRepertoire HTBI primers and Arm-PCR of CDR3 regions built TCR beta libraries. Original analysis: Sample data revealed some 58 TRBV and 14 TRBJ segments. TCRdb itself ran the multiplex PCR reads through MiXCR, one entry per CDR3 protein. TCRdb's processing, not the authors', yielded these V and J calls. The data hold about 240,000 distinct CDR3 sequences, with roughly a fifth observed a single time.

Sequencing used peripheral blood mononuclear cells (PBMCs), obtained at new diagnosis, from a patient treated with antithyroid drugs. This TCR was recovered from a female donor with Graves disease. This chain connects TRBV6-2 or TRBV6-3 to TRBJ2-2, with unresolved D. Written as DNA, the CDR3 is TGTGCCAGCCGCCGGTCGAGCACCGGGGAGCTGTTTTTT. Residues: CASRRSSTGELFF.